This TCR beta chain emerged from a study of blood T cell repertoires in COVID-19. Clones were read by immunoSEQ multiplex PCR, and TCRdb kept only the in-frame ones, dropping some. The sample yields around 100,000 clones, 75% to 90% seen once. The length of the CDR3 is 15 residues. Trimming removed 4 bases at V and 10 bases at J, with 20 bases between. This rearrangement joins TRBV23-1 to TRBJ2-1; a weak D match, TRBD2 (6 bases). TRBV23-1 is an ORF for which the function is uncertain. Sequencing was done on a sample of peripheral blood. This clonotype was sampled from a man older than 75 with acute or convalescent COVID-19. The CDR3 protein is CASSRGLPLPSEQFF. The CDR3 DNA is TGCGCCAGCAGTCGGGGACTTCCACTACCCTCCGAGCAGTTCTTC.